A selection of T cell receptor beta chains follows, all from one sample in a study of pediatric ulcerative colitis. Produced via immunoSEQ multiplex PCR; TCRdb's table is partial and in-frame only. The table includes 50,000 to 65,000 clones, roughly 90% detected once. The specimen was blood. These receptors came from a boy aged 10-17 years with severe ulcerative colitis. CDR3s include the opening cysteine and the closing phenylalanine or tryptophan. The order of the fields is D gene, V gene, J gene, clone size, CDR3 DNA, CDR3 protein. The D gene is left open where the match is weak. For some rows the clone size is stated as once, few or many, or as a class when expanded; others skip it.

D: .; V: TRBV5-1; J: TRBJ2-2; size: .; DNA: TGCGCCAGCAGCCCAGTAGGGACGAACACCGGGGAGCTGTTTTTT; CDR3: CASSPVGTNTGELFF
D: .; V: TRBV19; J: TRBJ2-1; size: .; DNA: TGTGCCAGTAGTATAGATCCCCTCCTTGGGAGTGAGCAGTTCTTC; CDR3: CASSIDPLLGSEQFF
D: .; V: TRBV5-4; J: TRBJ2-7; size: .; DNA: TGTGCCAGCAGCCGAGGGAGCTCCTACGAGCAGTACTTC; CDR3: CASSRGSSYEQYF
D: .; V: TRBV6-5; J: TRBJ2-1; size: .; DNA: TGTGCCAGCAGTTACTCGTCCTTCTACAATGAGCAGTTCTTC; CDR3: CASSYSSFYNEQFF
D: .; V: TRBV11-3; J: TRBJ1-1; size: .; DNA: TGTGCCAGCAGCTTAGATCGCCAGAGGGCTGAAGCTTTCTTT; CDR3: CASSLDRQRAEAFF
D: .; V: TRBV5-6; J: TRBJ2-3; size: .; DNA: TGTGCCAGCAGCTTGAGGTCGGGACTCGCAGATACGCAGTATTTT; CDR3: CASSLRSGLADTQYF
D: TRBD1; V: TRBV10-3; J: TRBJ2-1; size: .; DNA: TGTGCCATCAGTTCCGGGACAGAAGCCTACAATGAGCAGTTCTTC; CDR3: CAISSGTEAYNEQFF
D: .; V: TRBV6-1; J: TRBJ1-2; size: .; DNA: TGTGCCAGCAGTGAGACAGGTTCGAATGGCTACACCTTC; CDR3: CASSETGSNGYTF
D: TRBD2; V: TRBV30; J: TRBJ2-1; size: .; DNA: TGTGCCTGGAGTGGGGGGACTAGCGGGTCGGGGACCTACAATGAGCAGTTCTTC; CDR3: CAWSGGTSGSGTYNEQFF
D: TRBD2; V: TRBV29-1; J: TRBJ2-2; size: .; DNA: TGCAGCGTTGAGGGACTAGCGGGTGCGAACACCGGGGAGCTGTTTTTT; CDR3: CSVEGLAGANTGELFF
D: .; V: TRBV11-2; J: TRBJ2-2; size: .; DNA: TGTGCCAGCAGCTTAGGAAAGACCGGGGAGCTGTTTTTT; CDR3: CASSLGKTGELFF
D: .; V: TRBV6-5; J: TRBJ1-2; size: .; DNA: TGTGCCAGCAGCCTTTTCCAGAGGGACTACACCTTC; CDR3: CASSLFQRDYTF
D: .; V: TRBV7-2; J: TRBJ2-7; size: .; DNA: TGTGCCAGCAGCTTGGCAGCCAGGTGGGCGCTCGGGATCCTCTACGAGCAGTACTTC; CDR3: CASSLAARWALGILYEQYF
D: .; V: TRBV19; J: TRBJ2-5; size: .; DNA: TGTGCCAGTAGTATCCGTCCAGGGGAGACCCAGTACTTC; CDR3: CASSIRPGETQYF
D: TRBD2; V: TRBV14; J: TRBJ2-1; size: .; DNA: TGTGCCAGCAGCCCGACTAGCGGAGCCTACAATGAGCAGTTCTTC; CDR3: CASSPTSGAYNEQFF
D: TRBD1; V: TRBV29-1; J: TRBJ2-7; size: .; DNA: TGCAGCGTTGTATTCGGGACAGACTACGAGCAGTACTTC; CDR3: CSVVFGTDYEQYF
D: .; V: TRBV21-1; J: TRBJ2-3; size: .; DNA: TGTGCCAGCCTAATTAACCTGACCGAAGACAGGGGGGATAAGGAATTCACAGATACGCAGTATTTT; CDR3: CASLINLTEDRGDKEFTDTQYF
D: TRBD2; V: TRBV7-3; J: TRBJ2-7; size: .; DNA: TGTGCCAGCAGCCCGGGACTAGCGGGAGACGAGCAGTACTTC; CDR3: CASSPGLAGDEQYF
D: TRBD1; V: TRBV11-2; J: TRBJ1-4; size: once; DNA: TGTGCCAGCAGCTTGTCGACAGGGGATAATGAAAAACTGTTTTTT; CDR3: CASSLSTGDNEKLFF
D: .; V: TRBV18; J: TRBJ2-7; size: .; DNA: TGTGCCAGCGAGGAGGGGTACGAGCAGTACTTC; CDR3: CASEEGYEQYF
D: .; V: TRBV7-9; J: TRBJ2-1; size: .; DNA: TGTGCCAGCAGCGCCCAACAGGGAGTCAATGAGCAGTTCTTC; CDR3: CASSAQQGVNEQFF
D: TRBD2; V: TRBV7-3; J: TRBJ2-2; size: few; DNA: TGTGCCAGCAGCTCGGGGGGAGATCTGTCCCCCGGGGAGCTGTTTTTT; CDR3: CASSSGGDLSPGELFF
D: .; V: TRBV27; J: TRBJ1-2; size: once; DNA: TGTGCCAGCAGTTTTGGGGCGGCGAACTATGGCTACACCTTC; CDR3: CASSFGAANYGYTF
D: .; V: TRBV19; J: TRBJ2-7; size: .; DNA: TGTGCCAGTAGTATTAGTCAGGGTATAGCCTACGAGCAGTACTTC; CDR3: CASSISQGIAYEQYF
D: .; V: TRBV25-1; J: TRBJ1-5; size: .; DNA: TGTGCCAGCAGGAACAATCAGCCCCAGCATTTT; CDR3: CASRNNQPQHF
D: .; V: TRBV12-5; J: TRBJ2-3; size: .; DNA: TGTGCTAGTGGTTTGGGACAGGCGGAAACGCAGTATTTT; CDR3: CASGLGQAETQYF